This paragraph reports one T cell receptor (beta chain). The repertoire was sequenced with immunoSEQ multiplex PCR; TCRdb's copy has only in-frame clones and lacks some. The data hold some 500,000 clones, with roughly 85% observed a single time. V lost 5 bases and J lost 5; bases outside the gene matches: 11. The CDR3 covers 17 residues. Looked up from germline, CDR1 is LNHDA and CDR2 is SQIVND (reference sequence). The source of the sample is a study of shared clonotypes between healthy human individuals. Genomic DNA from unsorted samples was obtained from 80 million to 100 million PBMCs (per sample).

This chain uses TRBV19 with TRBJ2-2, with 10 bases fitting TRBD1. The specimen sequenced was PBMCs. This sequence originates from a woman aged 40 to 55 in good health. Some clones in this sample may be carry-over from other donors' samples. CDR3 protein: CASSPFRTGGSTGELFF. As DNA, the CDR3 is TGTGCCAGTAGTCCATTCAGGACAGGGGGGAGTACCGGGGAGCTGTTTTTT.